These 20 T cell receptor beta chains originate from one sample sequenced in a study of cytomegalovirus exposure and HLA in healthy donors. Vbeta (60) and Jbeta (13) primers were used in the PCR. Sequenced by immunoSEQ multiplex PCR; TCRdb stores in-frame clones only, minus some. The table includes 100,000 to 120,000 clones, approximately 86% detected once. Source material: PBMCs. These receptors came from a man between 18 and 29 years old in good health and CMV-seronegative.

This clone was counted between two and nine times. The J gene is TRBJ2-1, the V gene TRBV4-3, with TRBD2 as a possible D gene (5 bases). V lost 3 bases, J lost 0 bases, and 9 bases lay in between. The CDR3 covers 15 residues. Germline V lookup: CDR1 LGHNA, CDR2 YSLEER. CDR3 region: CASSQRASSYNEQFF. Here the CDR3 DNA reads TGCGCCAGCAGCCAGCGGGCTAGCTCCTACAATGAGCAGTTCTTC.

V usage is TRBV6-5 and J usage is TRBJ1-3; perhaps TRBD1 as D (6 bases). Germline CDR1 is MNHEY and CDR2 is SVGAGI. V was pared by 6 bases and J by 0 bases, with 12 bases between. The CDR3 spans 15 residues. Here the CDR3 DNA reads TGTGCCAGCAGCGCTGGACAGTTCTCTGGAAACACCATATATTTT. Protein product: CASSAGQFSGNTIYF.

The V and J genes are TRBV7-2 and TRBJ2-3; TRBD2 might be the D (6 bases). Between the trimmed V and J ends, which lost 5 bases and 8 bases, there was a span of 11 bases. Looked up from germline, CDR1 is SGHTA and CDR2 is FQGNSA. This CDR3 has 12 amino acids. CDR3: CASSPPGGTQYF. The CDR3 nucleotides are TGTGCCAGCAGCCCCCCCGGGGGTACGCAGTATTTT.

The chain combines TRBV6-4 with TRBJ2-1, with D perhaps TRBD2 (5 bases). The germline CDR1 and CDR2 sequences are MRHNA and SNTAGT. Trimming cost V 4 bases and J 3 bases, with 7 bases left between them. The CDR3 runs to 13 residues. Here the CDR3 DNA reads TGTGCCAGCAGTGTTAGCGTCTACAATGAGCAGTTCTTC. Translating gives CASSVSVYNEQFF.

This rearrangement joins TRBV6-5 to TRBJ2-5, with 10 bases lining up with TRBD2. The J call may be incorrect, as the DNA end agrees better with TRBJ2-7. CDR1 is MNHEY and CDR2 is SVGAGI in the germline V gene. This CDR3 is built from 15 residues. CDR3 DNA: TGTGCCAGCAGTCCAGGACTAGCGGACAGGTACGAGCAGTACTTC. Translating it yields CASSPGLADRYEQYF.

The genes are TRBV7-2 and TRBJ2-7, with TRBD2 identical over 8 bases. V shed 5 bases, J shed 1 base, and the junction held 10 bases outside the gene matches. Germline V gene lookup returns CDR1 SGHTA and CDR2 FQGNSA. There are 16 residues in the CDR3. CDR3 residues: CASSPNSLAVSYEQYF. The DNA for the CDR3 is TGTGCCAGCAGCCCCAATTCACTAGCGGTTTCCTACGAGCAGTACTTC.

This chain connects TRBV13 to TRBJ2-1; maybe TRBD2 (6 bases). Germline V gives CDR1 PRHDT, CDR2 FYEKMQ (reference sequence). The CDR3 totals 14 residues. Trimming stripped 5 bases from V and 2 bases from J, with 10 bases between. This chain's CDR3 is CASSRENTYNEQFF. The CDR3 DNA is TGTGCCAGCAGCCGGGAGAATACCTACAATGAGCAGTTCTTC.

The chain employs TRBV11-2 and TRBJ2-7, with a possible D match to TRBD2 (5 bases). The CDR3 contains 16 residues. In germline, CDR1 is SGHAT, CDR2 FQNNGV. Trimming shortened V by 1 base and J by 5 bases, and 18 bases separated the two germline ends. The chain's CDR3 is CASSLVERLLWDEQYF. The CDR3 nucleotides are TGTGCCAGCAGCTTAGTGGAGCGGCTTCTTTGGGACGAGCAGTACTTC.

The chain carries TRBV27 and TRBJ2-7; 11 nucleotides align to TRBD2. The CDR3 is 15 residues long. V shed 2 bases and J 5 bases; nucleotides not matched to a gene: 5. The germline V gene encodes CDR1 MNHEY and CDR2 SMNVEV (reference sequence). This chain's CDR3 is CASSLIAGGNHEQYF. As DNA, the CDR3 is TGTGCCAGCAGTTTAATAGCGGGAGGGAACCACGAGCAGTACTTC.

Here the CDR3 DNA reads TGTGCCAGCGGACCCGGGACAGGGTTGTACGAGCAGTACTTC. Amino acid sequence: CASGPGTGLYEQYF. V is TRBV5-4 and J is TRBJ2-7; the match to TRBD1 covers 9 bases. CDR1 SGHNT and CDR2 YYREEE come from the germline V gene (reference sequence). The CDR3 is 14 residues long. The ends lost 7 bases at V and 4 bases at J; junction bases unmatched: 9.

This clone has only a few counts. The V gene is TRBV5-5, the J gene TRBJ1-5; D perhaps matches TRBD1 (5 bases). In germline, CDR1 is SGHKS, CDR2 YYEKEE (reference sequence). The CDR3 runs 15 residues. The V end was cut by 2 bases, the J end by 2 bases, with 11 bases between. The CDR3: CASSFSGGGNQPQHF. CDR3 DNA: TGTGCCAGCAGCTTTTCTGGGGGGGGCAATCAGCCCCAGCATTTT. The whole variable domain, remainder taken from reference TRBV5-5 and TRBJ1-5, is DAGVTQSPTHLIKTRGQQVTLRCSPISGHKSVSWYQQVLGQGPQFIFQYYEKEERGRGNFPDRFSARQFPNYSSELNVNALLLGDSALYLCASSFSGGGNQPQHFGDGTRLSIL.

The J gene is TRBJ2-7, the V gene TRBV6-1, with D hard to call. The CDR3 runs to 12 residues. Germline V gene sequence: CDR1 MNHNS, CDR2 SASEGT. V lost 8 bases to trimming and J lost 8 bases, with 16 bases between them. The CDR3 sequence is CASPVSSKKQYF. The CDR3 DNA is TGTGCCAGCCCCGTCTCTTCTAAGAAGCAGTACTTC.

This clone appeared a single time. This chain joins TRBV6-5 and TRBJ2-7; TRBD1 agrees at 7 bases. Trimming removed 3 bases from V and 2 bases from J; junction bases left unmatched: 7. The CDR3 consists of 15 residues. From germline, CDR1 is MNHEY and CDR2 SVGAGI. For the CDR3, the DNA is TGTGCCAGCAGTTATGCCGGGGACAGTACCTACGAGCAGTACTTC. This codes for CASSYAGDSTYEQYF.

This chain uses TRBV9 with TRBJ2-2, with D perhaps TRBD1 (5 bases). The V end lost 0 bases, the J end lost 5 bases, and 11 bases lay between the germline ends. Germline V CDR1 and CDR2: SGDLS, YYNGEE. The CDR3 totals 15 residues. CDR3 sequence (DNA): TGTGCCAGCAGCGTAGGCAGGGTCAGGACCGGGGAGCTGTTTTTT. This gives the protein CASSVGRVRTGELFF.

This clone was counted between two and nine times. The rearrangement uses TRBV9 and TRBJ2-7; D is possibly TRBD2 (6 bases). Germline CDR1 is SGDLS and CDR2 is YYNGEE. This CDR3 spans 16 amino acids. V was trimmed by 0 bases and J by 4 bases, leaving 17 bases between them. In DNA, the CDR3 is TGTGCCAGCAGCGTAGGAGGAGGGGCCAGGGAGTACGAGCAGTACTTC. It codes for CASSVGGGAREYEQYF.

The count of this clone is one. At one boundary the junction diverges from the germline segment, which might be a read error. The chain recombines TRBV6-5 with TRBJ2-3; D is unresolved. CDR3 length equals 15 residues. CDR1 is MNHEY, CDR2 SVGAGI, per germline. CDR3 DNA: TGTGCCAGCAATTACTCGCGCCTAACCACAGATACGCAGTATTTT. Encoded protein: CASNYSRLTTDTQYF.

The chain joins TRBV9 to TRBJ2-1, with 9 bases aligning to TRBD2. Trimming at V came to 0 bases and at J to 7 bases, leaving 8 bases not matched to a gene. There are 16 residues in the CDR3. Germline V CDR1 and CDR2: SGDLS, YYNGEE. CDR3 bases: TGTGCCAGCAGCGTAGTGGCTAGCGGGGCGAGGAATGAGCAGTTCTTC. Translating gives CASSVVASGARNEQFF.

The chain joins TRBV9 to TRBJ1-3; 10 bases map to TRBD1. Germline V gene sequence: CDR1 SGDLS, CDR2 YYNGEE. Losses at the gene ends were 3 bases for V and 1 base for J; bases not matched to a gene: 4. The CDR3 totals 16 residues. The CDR3 DNA follows: TGTGCCAGCAGCGCCAGACAGGGGGCGTCTGGAAACACCATATATTTT. This encodes CASSARQGASGNTIYF.

The chain is built from TRBV9 and TRBJ1-1; 8 nucleotides match TRBD1. The J segment lost 0 bases and the V segment lost 3 bases, leaving 1 base of the junction unmatched. This CDR3 comprises 14 residues. Germline V lookup: CDR1 SGDLS, CDR2 YYNGEE. CDR3 nucleotide sequence: TGTGCCAGCAGCGCGACAGGGGTGAACACTGAAGCTTTCTTT. Translating it yields CASSATGVNTEAFF.

The J gene is TRBJ2-3, the V gene TRBV2; the match to TRBD2 covers 7 bases. The CDR3 extends over 13 amino acids. The V gene's germline CDR1 is SNHLY and CDR2 FYNNEI. V shed 1 base and J 6 bases; nucleotides not matched to a gene: 1. This CDR3 is CASSEGRGDTQYF. As DNA, the CDR3 is TGTGCCAGCAGTGAAGGGCGGGGGGATACGCAGTATTTT.